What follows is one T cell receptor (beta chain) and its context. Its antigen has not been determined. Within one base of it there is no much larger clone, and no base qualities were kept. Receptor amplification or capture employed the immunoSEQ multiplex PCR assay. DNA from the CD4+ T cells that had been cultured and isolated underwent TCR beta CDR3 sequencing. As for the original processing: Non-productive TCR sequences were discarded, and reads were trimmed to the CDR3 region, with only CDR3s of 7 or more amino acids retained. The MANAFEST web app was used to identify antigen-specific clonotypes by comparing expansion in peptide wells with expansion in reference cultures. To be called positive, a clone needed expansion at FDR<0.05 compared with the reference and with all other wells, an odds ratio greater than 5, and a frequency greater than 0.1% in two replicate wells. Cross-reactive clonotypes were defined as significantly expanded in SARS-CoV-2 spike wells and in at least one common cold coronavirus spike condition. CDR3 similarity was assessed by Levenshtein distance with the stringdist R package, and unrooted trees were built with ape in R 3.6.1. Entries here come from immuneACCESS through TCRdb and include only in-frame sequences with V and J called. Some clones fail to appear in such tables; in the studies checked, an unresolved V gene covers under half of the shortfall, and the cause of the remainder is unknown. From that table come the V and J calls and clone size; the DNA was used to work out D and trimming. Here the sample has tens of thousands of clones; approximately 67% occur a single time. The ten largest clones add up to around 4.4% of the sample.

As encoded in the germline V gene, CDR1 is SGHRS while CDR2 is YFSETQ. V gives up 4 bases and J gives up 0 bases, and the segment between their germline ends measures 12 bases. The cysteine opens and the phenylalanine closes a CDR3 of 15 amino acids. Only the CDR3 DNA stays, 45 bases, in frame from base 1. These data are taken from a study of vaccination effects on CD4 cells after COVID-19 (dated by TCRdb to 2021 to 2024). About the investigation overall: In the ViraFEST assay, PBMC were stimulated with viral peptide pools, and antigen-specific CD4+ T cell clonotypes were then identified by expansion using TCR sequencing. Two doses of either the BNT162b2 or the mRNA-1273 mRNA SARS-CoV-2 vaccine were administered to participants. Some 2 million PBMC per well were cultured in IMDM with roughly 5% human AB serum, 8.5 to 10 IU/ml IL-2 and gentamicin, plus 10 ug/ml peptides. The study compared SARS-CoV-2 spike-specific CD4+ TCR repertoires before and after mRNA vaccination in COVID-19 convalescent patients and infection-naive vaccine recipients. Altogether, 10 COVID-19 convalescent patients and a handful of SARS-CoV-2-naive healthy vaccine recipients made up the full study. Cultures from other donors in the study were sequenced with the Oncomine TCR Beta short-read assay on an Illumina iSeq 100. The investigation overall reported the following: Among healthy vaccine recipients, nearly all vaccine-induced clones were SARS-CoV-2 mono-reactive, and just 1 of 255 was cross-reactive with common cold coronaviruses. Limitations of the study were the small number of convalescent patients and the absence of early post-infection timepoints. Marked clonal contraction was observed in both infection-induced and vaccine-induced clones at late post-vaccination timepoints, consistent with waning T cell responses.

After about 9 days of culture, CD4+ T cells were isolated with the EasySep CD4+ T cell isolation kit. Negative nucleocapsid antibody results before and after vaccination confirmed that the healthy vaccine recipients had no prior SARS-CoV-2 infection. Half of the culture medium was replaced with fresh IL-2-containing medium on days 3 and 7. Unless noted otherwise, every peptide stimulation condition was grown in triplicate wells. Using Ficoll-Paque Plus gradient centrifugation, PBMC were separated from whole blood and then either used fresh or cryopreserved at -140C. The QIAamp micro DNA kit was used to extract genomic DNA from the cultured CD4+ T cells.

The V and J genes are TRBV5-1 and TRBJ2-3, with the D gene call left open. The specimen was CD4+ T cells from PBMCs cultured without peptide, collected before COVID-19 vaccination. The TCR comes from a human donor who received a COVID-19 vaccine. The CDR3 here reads CASSRDGSSTDTQYF. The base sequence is TGCGCCAGCAGCCGTGACGGTTCTAGCACAGATACGCAGTATTTT.